The clone carrying this T cell receptor (beta chain) occurred many times. What it binds is not known. This specimen belongs to a study of CD8+CD57+ T cells in acquired aplastic anemia. Study outcomes and limitations: Controls and patients did not differ significantly in CD8+ Simpson's diversity.

Previously, flow cytometry had revealed CD8+CD57+ cell expansion in the patients chosen for sequencing. The use of genomic DNA as template underpinned the TCR beta VDJ and CDR3 profiling. MiXCR, run by TCRdb on the reads, gives a single entry per CDR3 protein. In the table there are roughly 260,000 distinct CDR3 sequences, around 45% of which are singletons. The clonotype comes from a human donor with aplastic anemia. Sequenced sample: sorted CD4+, CD8+, or CD8+CD57+ T cells (not recorded which) from PBMCs.

DNA of the CDR3: TGTGCCATCAGTGAGTCCGTGGGTGCGCCTGGAAACACCATATATTTT. It is translated as CAISESVGAPGNTIYF. The chain combines TRBV10-3 with TRBJ1-3; D unresolved. Germline V gene sequence: CDR1 ENHRY, CDR2 SYGVKD. With 0 bases removed from V and 2 bases from J, the gap between germline ends came to 11 bases. The CDR3 is made up of 16 amino acids.